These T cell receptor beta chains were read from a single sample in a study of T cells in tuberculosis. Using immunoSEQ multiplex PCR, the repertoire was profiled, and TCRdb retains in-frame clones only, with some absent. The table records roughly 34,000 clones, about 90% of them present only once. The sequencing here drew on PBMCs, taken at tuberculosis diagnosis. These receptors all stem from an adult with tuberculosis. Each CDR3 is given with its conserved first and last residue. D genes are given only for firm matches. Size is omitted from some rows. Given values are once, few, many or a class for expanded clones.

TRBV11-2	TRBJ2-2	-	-	CASSFDRNTGELFF	TGTGCCAGCAGCTTCGACAGAAACACCGGGGAGCTGTTTTTT
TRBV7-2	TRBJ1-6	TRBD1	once	CASSPQGGLYNSPLHF	TGTGCCAGCAGCCCCCAAGGGGGCCTCTATAATTCACCCCTCCACTTT
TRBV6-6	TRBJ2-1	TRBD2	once	CASSPRQRGVNEQFF	TGTGCCAGCAGCCCAAGACAGCGGGGGGTCAATGAGCAGTTCTTC
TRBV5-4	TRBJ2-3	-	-	CASSSITSVTDTQYF	TGTGCCAGCAGCTCCATCACGAGCGTAACAGATACGCAGTATTTT
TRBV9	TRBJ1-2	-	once	CASSVDDSPERGYTF	TGTGCCAGCAGCGTAGACGACAGCCCTGAACGAGGCTACACCTTC
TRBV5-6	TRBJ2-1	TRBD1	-	CASSRTGVGGNYNEQFF	TGTGCCAGCAGCCGGACAGGGGTGGGTGGGAACTACAATGAGCAGTTCTTC
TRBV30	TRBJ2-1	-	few	CAWSVGGATYNEQFF	TGTGCCTGGAGTGTTGGCGGCGCAACCTACAATGAGCAGTTCTTC
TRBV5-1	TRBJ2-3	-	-	CASSAFGTPSTDTQYF	TGCGCCAGCAGCGCCTTCGGGACACCTAGCACAGATACGCAGTATTTT
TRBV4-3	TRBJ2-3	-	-	CASSQATRPTDTQYF	TGCGCCAGCAGCCAAGCGACAAGGCCCACAGATACGCAGTATTTT
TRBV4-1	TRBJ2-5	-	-	CASSQDPAWGQQTQYF	TGCGCCAGCAGCCAAGATCCAGCCTGGGGCCAACAGACCCAGTACTTC
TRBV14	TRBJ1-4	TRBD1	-	CASSRNRGAGTNEKLFF	TGTGCCAGCAGCCGAAACAGGGGCGCAGGAACTAATGAAAAACTGTTTTTT
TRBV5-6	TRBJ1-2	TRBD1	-	CASSSPGDRALFYGYTF	TGTGCCAGCAGCTCCCCCGGGGACAGGGCACTCTTCTATGGCTACACCTTC
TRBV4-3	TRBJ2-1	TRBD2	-	CASSQDRKTSSYNEQFF	TGCGCCAGCAGCCAAGATCGAAAGACTAGCTCTTACAATGAGCAGTTCTTC
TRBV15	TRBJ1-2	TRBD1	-	CATSRDRGTVGGYTF	TGTGCCACCAGCAGAGATCGAGGGACAGTGGGAGGCTACACCTTC
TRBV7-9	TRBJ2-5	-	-	CASSWLGRDRTQYF	TGTGCCAGCAGCTGGCTGGGCAGGGATAGGACCCAGTACTTC
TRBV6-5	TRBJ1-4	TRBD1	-	CASSNRGANEKLFF	TGTGCCAGCAGTAACAGGGGAGCTAATGAAAAACTGTTTTTT
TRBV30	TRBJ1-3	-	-	CAWSKQNSPGNTIYF	TGTGCCTGGAGTAAACAGAATAGTCCTGGAAACACCATATATTTT
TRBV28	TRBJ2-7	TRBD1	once	CASSLLRGTGPYEQYF	TGTGCCAGCAGTCTATTACGCGGGACAGGGCCATACGAGCAGTACTTC
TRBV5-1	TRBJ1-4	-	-	CASRRGPVTGINEKLFF	TGCGCCAGCAGGCGCGGGCCCGTGACAGGAATAAATGAAAAACTGTTTTTT
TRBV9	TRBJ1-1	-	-	CASSVSGNTEAFF	TGTGCCAGCAGCGTATCAGGAAACACTGAAGCTTTCTTT
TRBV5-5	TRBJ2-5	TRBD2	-	CASSPGAGGRETQYF	TGTGCCAGCAGCCCTGGGGCGGGAGGCCGAGAGACCCAGTACTTC
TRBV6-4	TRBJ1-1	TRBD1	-	CASRGTGAQAFF	TGTGCCAGCAGGGGGACAGGGGCCCAGGCTTTTTTT
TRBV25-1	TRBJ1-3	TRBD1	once	CASSTGGPGNTIYF	TGTGCCAGCAGTACAGGGGGCCCTGGAAACACCATATATTTT
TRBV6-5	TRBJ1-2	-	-	CASSSRQSRYGYTF	TGTGCCAGCAGTTCACGACAGTCTCGCTATGGCTACACCTTC
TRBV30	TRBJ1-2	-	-	CAWSFPGQKYYGYTF	TGTGCCTGGAGTTTCCCTGGACAGAAATACTATGGCTACACCTTC
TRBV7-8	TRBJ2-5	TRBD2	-	CASSPRGGQTRYF	TGTGCCAGCAGCCCCCGGGGAGGGCAGACACGGTACTTC
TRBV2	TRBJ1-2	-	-	CASSEIGRLEPNYGYTF	TGTGCCAGCAGTGAAATTGGTAGGCTAGAACCTAACTATGGCTACACCTTC
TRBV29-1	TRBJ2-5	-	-	CSVEGPGKQTQYF	TGCAGCGTTGAAGGGCCAGGGAAGCAGACCCAGTACTTC
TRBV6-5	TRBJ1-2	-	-	CASSYSRTGRGYTF	TGTGCCAGCAGTTACTCCCGGACCGGGAGAGGCTACACCTTC
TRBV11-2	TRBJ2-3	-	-	CASSLQGNRDTQYF	TGTGCCAGCAGCTTACAGGGGAACAGAGATACGCAGTATTTT
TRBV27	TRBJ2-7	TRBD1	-	CASSSGQGDPYEQYF	TGTGCCAGCAGTTCTGGACAGGGGGACCCCTACGAGCAGTACTTC
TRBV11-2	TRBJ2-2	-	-	CASSPLVGGTGELFF	TGTGCCAGCAGCCCCCTGGTGGGCGGGACCGGGGAGCTGTTTTTT
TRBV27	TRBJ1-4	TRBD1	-	CASGLPGQFEKLFF	TGTGCCAGCGGACTCCCGGGACAGTTTGAAAAACTGTTTTTT
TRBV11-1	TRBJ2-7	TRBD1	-	CASSPRDRGTYEQYF	TGTGCCAGCAGCCCCCGGGACAGGGGAACCTACGAGCAGTACTTC
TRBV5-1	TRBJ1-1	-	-	CASSATYDMNTEAFF	TGCGCCAGCTCGGCCACCTACGACATGAACACTGAAGCTTTCTTT
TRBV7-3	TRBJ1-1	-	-	CASSWYRNTEAFF	TGTGCCAGCAGCTGGTATAGGAACACTGAAGCTTTCTTT
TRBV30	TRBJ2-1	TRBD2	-	CAWSRGLAGVNEQFF	TGTGCCTGGAGCAGAGGGCTAGCGGGTGTAAATGAGCAGTTCTTC
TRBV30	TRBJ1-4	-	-	CAWSVGGPTNEKLFF	TGTGCCTGGAGTGTAGGCGGCCCAACTAATGAAAAACTGTTTTTT
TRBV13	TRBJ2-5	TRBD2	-	CASSLGLWTSGEETQYF	TGTGCCAGCAGCTTAGGCCTCTGGACTAGCGGAGAAGAGACCCAGTACTTC
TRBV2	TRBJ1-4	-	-	CASRGPNEKLFF	TGTGCCAGCAGGGGCCCCAATGAAAAACTGTTTTTT
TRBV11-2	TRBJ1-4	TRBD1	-	CASRQRTGRDEKLFF	TGTGCCAGCAGACAAAGGACAGGGAGGGATGAAAAACTGTTTTTT
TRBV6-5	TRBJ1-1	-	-	CASSSSYRGSTEAFF	TGTGCCAGCAGTTCCTCGTACCGCGGGAGCACTGAAGCTTTCTTT
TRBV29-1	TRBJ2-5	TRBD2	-	CSVEWGGFGTQYF	TGCAGCGTTGAATGGGGGGGTTTTGGGACCCAGTACTTC
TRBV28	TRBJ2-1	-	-	CASRKTGPPEQFF	TGTGCCAGCAGGAAAACAGGGCCACCGGAGCAGTTCTTC
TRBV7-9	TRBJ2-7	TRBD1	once	CASSPPQGAYEQYF	TGTGCCAGCAGCCCTCCCCAGGGGGCCTACGAGCAGTACTTC
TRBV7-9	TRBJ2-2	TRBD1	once	CASRRGRFTGELFF	TGTGCCAGCAGGAGGGGGCGGTTCACCGGGGAGCTGTTTTTT
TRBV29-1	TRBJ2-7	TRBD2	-	CSVDAGRGSGGEQYF	TGCAGCGTGGATGCGGGAAGGGGTTCGGGGGGCGAGCAGTACTTC
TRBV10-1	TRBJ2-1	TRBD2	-	CASSDFGGGYNEQFF	TGCGCCAGCAGTGATTTCGGGGGGGGCTACAATGAGCAGTTCTTC
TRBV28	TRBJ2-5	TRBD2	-	CASSFTGGQETQYF	TGTGCCAGCAGTTTTACGGGAGGGCAAGAGACCCAGTACTTC
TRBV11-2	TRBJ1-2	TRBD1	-	CASSLPQGLGYTF	TGTGCCAGCAGCTTACCACAGGGGCTGGGCTACACCTTC
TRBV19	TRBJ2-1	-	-	CASSLAVPNEQFF	TGTGCCAGTAGTTTGGCTGTTCCCAATGAGCAGTTCTTC
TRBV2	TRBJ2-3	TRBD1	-	CASRERTGGNTDTQYF	TGTGCCAGCAGAGAACGGACAGGGGGTAACACAGATACGCAGTATTTT
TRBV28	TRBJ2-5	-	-	CASSYYRGGQETQYF	TGTGCCAGCAGTTACTATAGGGGGGGGCAAGAGACCCAGTACTTC
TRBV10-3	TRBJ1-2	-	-	CAISELDINYGYTF	TGTGCCATCAGTGAGTTGGACATTAACTATGGCTACACCTTC
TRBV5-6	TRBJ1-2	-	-	CASSLSGDGYTF	TGTGCCAGCAGCTTGTCAGGGGATGGCTACACCTTC
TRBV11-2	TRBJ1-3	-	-	CASSFRRGGRGGNTIYF	TGTGCCAGCAGCTTTCGGAGAGGGGGACGGGGAGGAAACACCATATATTTT